The present TCR beta chain was sequenced within a study of OX40 agonist ivuxolimab in advanced cancers. At the level of the study: Ivuxolimab doses were 0.01, 0.1, 0.3, 1.5, 3 or 10 mg/kg every 2 weeks.

Assay: immunoSEQ multiplex PCR; the TCRdb copy retains only in-frame clones and omits some. The table records about 83,000 clones, around 80% of them present only once. Patients were ruled out by autoimmune disease history or systemic immunosuppression. The CDR3 consists of 15 residues. The junction had 10 bases not matched to a gene; V was cut back by 4 bases and J by 9 bases. Germline V gene sequence: CDR1 SGHRS, CDR2 YFSETQ. This TCR was recovered from an adult with an advanced solid tumor such as melanoma, head and neck, liver or kidney cancer. Sequenced material: CD4+ or CD8+ T cells sorted from blood, taken in a trial of the OX40 agonist ivuxolimab. The chain has TRBV5-1 and TRBJ1-6; TRBD1 matches 7 bases. The CDR3 sequence is CASSTLSSGGSPLHF. The DNA of the CDR3 is TGCGCCAGCAGCACCCTTTCATCAGGGGGTTCACCCCTCCACTTT.